These T cell receptor beta chains were read from a single sample in a study of cytomegalovirus exposure and HLA in healthy donors. Here immunoSEQ multiplex PCR was the method, and the copy in TCRdb shows in-frame clones only, minus some. This repertoire shows under 250,000 clones, around 81% found once; its top ten account for about 7.5%. Sequenced material: PBMCs. Every receptor here comes from a woman aged 55 to 70 in good health and CMV-seropositive. CDR3s include the opening cysteine and the closing phenylalanine or tryptophan. Fields, in order: V gene, clone size, D gene, J gene, CDR3 length, CDR3 protein, CDR3 DNA. D genes are given only for firm matches. Only some rows state a clone size, as once, few, many or a class for expanded clones.

>TRBV6-1|.|.|TRBJ1-2|13
CASRLDTHYGYTF
TGTGCCAGCAGATTGGACACCCACTATGGCTACACCTTC
>TRBV10-2|.|TRBD2|TRBJ2-7|15
CASRVTSLTSYEQYF
TGCGCCAGCAGGGTGACTAGCTTAACCTCCTACGAGCAGTACTTC
>TRBV2|.|.|TRBJ2-1|12
CAAPTLGLGQFF
TGTGCAGCACCCACGTTGGGCCTTGGGCAGTTCTTC
>TRBV2|.|TRBD2|TRBJ2-3|15
CASSGTSGYTDTQYF
TGTGCCAGCAGTGGGACTAGCGGTTACACAGATACGCAGTATTTT
>TRBV2|once|.|TRBJ2-1|14
CASYTGRLRNEQFF
TGTGCCAGCTATACGGGGAGACTACGGAATGAGCAGTTCTTC
>TRBV6-5|.|.|TRBJ1-1|15
CASSYSRNLHTEAFF
TGTGCCAGCAGTTACTCGCGAAACCTGCACACTGAAGCTTTCTTT
>TRBV9|.|.|TRBJ2-3|17
CASSAPLGDSSTDTQYF
TGTGCCAGCAGCGCACCCCTTGGCGACTCTAGCACAGATACGCAGTATTTT
>TRBV15|once|.|TRBJ1-4|14
CATRTDRSNEKLFF
TGTGCCACCAGGACTGACAGATCTAATGAAAAACTGTTTTTT
>TRBV6-6|.|TRBD1|TRBJ2-7|13
CASRRDRLYEQYF
TGTGCCAGCAGGCGGGACAGGCTTTACGAGCAGTACTTC
>TRBV5-1|once|.|TRBJ1-4|14
CASSLERGYEKLFF
TGCGCCAGCAGCTTGGAAAGAGGTTATGAAAAACTGTTTTTT
>TRBV4-1|.|TRBD1|TRBJ1-4|13
CASGRGIGEKLFF
TGCGCCAGCGGCAGGGGGATAGGGGAAAAACTGTTTTTT
>TRBV7-8|.|.|TRBJ2-7|15
CASSLLARDWYEQYF
TGTGCCAGCAGCTTGCTTGCTCGGGATTGGTACGAGCAGTACTTC
>TRBV21-1|.|.|TRBJ1-3|14
CASSPGVFGNTIYF
TGTGCCAGCAGTCCAGGGGTATTTGGAAACACCATATATTTT
>TRBV5-1|.|.|TRBJ2-1|15
CASSLATDSLHEQFF
TGCGCCAGCAGCTTGGCCACGGACTCCCTACATGAGCAGTTCTTC
>TRBV5-4|.|.|TRBJ1-4|12
CASSLNREELFF
TGTGCCAGCAGCTTGAACAGGGAAGAACTGTTTTTT
>TRBV6-1|.|TRBD2|TRBJ2-7|16
CASSGVSGRLSGEQYF
TGTGCCAGCAGTGGGGTTAGCGGGAGGCTCTCGGGGGAGCAGTACTTC
>TRBV5-6|.|.|TRBJ1-1|14
CASSLGGSYTEAFF
TGTGCCAGCAGCTTGGGGGGCTCTTACACTGAAGCTTTCTTT
>TRBV14|.|.|TRBJ2-7|14
CASSQDRDPYEQYF
TGTGCCAGCAGCCAAGATCGCGATCCCTACGAGCAGTACTTC
>TRBV7-9|once|.|TRBJ2-7|14
CASSSRGAPYEQYF
TGTGCCAGCAGCAGCCGGGGAGCCCCCTACGAGCAGTACTTC
>TRBV6-5|.|.|TRBJ2-7|13
CASSYSVQDEQYF
TGTGCCAGCAGTTACTCTGTCCAGGACGAGCAGTACTTC
>TRBV18|.|.|TRBJ1-1|13
CASSLSGDTEAFF
TGTGCCAGCTCCCTCAGCGGGGACACTGAAGCTTTCTTT
>TRBV18|.|.|TRBJ1-4|14
CASSPLRAGEKLFF
TGTGCCAGCTCACCATTGCGCGCCGGTGAAAAACTGTTTTTT
>TRBV10-3|few|.|TRBJ1-2|15
CAISDSTARNYGYTF
TGTGCCATCAGTGACTCGACAGCGAGGAACTATGGCTACACCTTC
>TRBV25-1|.|TRBD2|TRBJ2-5|16
CASSELGSGTTETQYF
TGTGCCAGCAGTGAATTAGGTAGCGGGACTACAGAGACCCAGTACTTC
>TRBV19|.|.|TRBJ1-5|16
CASSMEGIRSNQPQHF
TGTGCCAGTAGTATGGAGGGCATTAGGAGCAATCAGCCCCAGCATTTT
>TRBV27|.|.|TRBJ1-2|14
CASSPTGGGYGYTF
TGTGCCAGCAGTCCAACCGGGGGGGGCTATGGCTACACCTTC
>TRBV10-2|.|.|TRBJ1-2|12
CASSEPLQGYTF
TGCGCCAGCAGTGAGCCTCTACAGGGCTACACCTTC
>TRBV27|.|.|TRBJ2-7|13
CASSLSRSYEQYF
TGTGCCAGCAGTTTATCGCGGAGCTACGAGCAGTACTTC
>TRBV30|.|.|TRBJ1-5|13
CAWSVLRGQPQHF
TGTGCCTGGAGTGTACTCAGGGGTCAGCCCCAGCATTTT
>TRBV27|.|.|TRBJ1-4|14
CASSFDGGGEKLFF
TGTGCCAGCAGTTTCGATGGAGGCGGTGAAAAACTGTTTTTT
>TRBV10-3|.|.|TRBJ2-1|14
CAIRGGPGTSEQFF
TGTGCCATCAGAGGAGGCCCCGGTACGAGTGAGCAGTTCTTC
>TRBV10-1|.|TRBD2|TRBJ2-3|15
CASSVGSGRPDTQYF
TGCGCCAGCAGTGTGGGTAGCGGGAGACCAGATACGCAGTATTTT
>TRBV27|.|.|TRBJ1-2|13
CASRPTANYGYTF
TGTGCCAGCAGACCGACAGCTAACTATGGCTACACCTTC
>TRBV2|.|.|TRBJ2-1|14
CASSFASSYNEQFF
TGTGCCAGCAGTTTTGCGAGCTCCTACAATGAGCAGTTCTTC
>TRBV19|.|TRBD1|TRBJ1-2|14
CASRPGGTSYGYTF
TGTGCCAGCCGTCCAGGGGGCACTAGCTATGGCTACACCTTC
>TRBV5-1|few|TRBD1|TRBJ2-2|15
CASSFGRGTTGELFF
TGCGCCAGCAGCTTTGGCAGGGGGACCACCGGGGAGCTGTTTTTT
>TRBV5-1|.|.|TRBJ2-5|15
CASSSGAGTQETQYF
TGCGCCAGCAGCTCAGGGGCAGGGACCCAAGAGACCCAGTACTTC
>TRBV6-5|.|.|TRBJ1-1|14
CASSLDSMNTEAFF
TGTGCCAGCAGTTTGGACAGTATGAACACTGAAGCTTTCTTT
>TRBV5-1|.|.|TRBJ1-2|12
CASSPDYYGYTF
TGCGCCAGCAGCCCAGACTACTATGGCTACACCTTC
>TRBV28|.|.|TRBJ1-1|14
CASSASMGHTEAFF
TGTGCCAGCAGCGCCTCGATGGGGCACACTGAAGCTTTCTTT
>TRBV19|.|.|TRBJ1-5|13
CASSLSVRQPQHF
TGTGCCAGTAGTCTATCCGTCCGCCAGCCCCAGCATTTT
>TRBV18|.|.|TRBJ2-7|11
CASSSSDEQYF
TGTGCCAGCTCATCTTCCGACGAGCAGTACTTC
>TRBV7-9|.|TRBD2|TRBJ2-7|15
CASSLRGRDIYEQYF
TGTGCCAGCAGCTTACGCGGGAGGGACATCTACGAGCAGTACTTC
>TRBV30|.|.|TRBJ1-1|14
CAWSQYRTNTEAFF
TGTGCCTGGTCTCAATACAGGACCAACACTGAAGCTTTCTTT
>TRBV5-4|.|.|TRBJ2-1|15
CASSLQGGSYNEQFF
TGTGCCAGCAGCTTGCAGGGAGGCTCCTACAATGAGCAGTTCTTC
>TRBV6-1|.|TRBD2|TRBJ2-1|15
CASRLAREGLSEQFF
TGTGCCAGCAGACTAGCTCGTGAGGGACTAAGCGAGCAGTTCTTC
>TRBV28|.|TRBD1|TRBJ1-4|14
CASRTGKGFGKLFF
TGTGCCAGCAGGACAGGGAAGGGGTTTGGAAAACTGTTTTTT
>TRBV15|.|TRBD2|TRBJ2-7|17
CATSRGRTSGIFDEQYF
TGTGCCACCAGCAGAGGCAGGACTAGCGGGATCTTTGACGAGCAGTACTTC
>TRBV30|.|TRBD1|TRBJ2-5|13
CAWARDRGTEQYF
TGTGCCTGGGCCCGGGACAGGGGTACGGAGCAGTACTTC
>TRBV5-1|.|TRBD2|TRBJ2-5|14
CASSLTSGQETQYF
TGCGCCAGCAGCTTGACTAGCGGCCAAGAGACCCAGTACTTC